This T cell receptor (beta chain) came from a study of Graves' ophthalmopathy and Graves' hyperthyroidism. On the study more broadly: Stable hyperthyroidism meant no progression to ophthalmopathy within 18 months of follow-up. Study outcomes and limitations: Among expanded thyroid clonotypes above 0.001 frequency, most also occurred in blood. Built on 13 signatures, a model told ophthalmopathy apart from stable hyperthyroidism with approximately 85% sensitivity and almost 84% specificity.

Note on this clonotype: Its matching antigen is unknown.

RNA transcripts provided the template for amplifying TCR beta CDR3 regions. The workflow started with a first-round RT-PCR run with HTBI primers and then moved on to a second-round multiplex PCR. MiXCR was run by TCRdb on the multiplex PCR reads, yielding one entry per CDR3 protein. The table includes 580,000 or so distinct CDR3 sequences, 35% to 45% detected once. The clonotype was recovered from an adult man with Graves' hyperthyroidism. The source material was peripheral blood or thyroid tissue (not recorded which).

In nucleotides, the CDR3 is TGCAGTGCTAGAGATTTGCAGGACCAAGAGACCCAGTACTTC. This translates into CSARDLQDQETQYF. The chain combines TRBV20-1 with TRBJ2-5, with D uncertain. CDR3 length equals 14 residues. V shed 0 bases and J shed 0 bases, with 8 bases lying between them. The germline V gene has CDR1 DFQATT and CDR2 SNEGSKA (reference sequence).